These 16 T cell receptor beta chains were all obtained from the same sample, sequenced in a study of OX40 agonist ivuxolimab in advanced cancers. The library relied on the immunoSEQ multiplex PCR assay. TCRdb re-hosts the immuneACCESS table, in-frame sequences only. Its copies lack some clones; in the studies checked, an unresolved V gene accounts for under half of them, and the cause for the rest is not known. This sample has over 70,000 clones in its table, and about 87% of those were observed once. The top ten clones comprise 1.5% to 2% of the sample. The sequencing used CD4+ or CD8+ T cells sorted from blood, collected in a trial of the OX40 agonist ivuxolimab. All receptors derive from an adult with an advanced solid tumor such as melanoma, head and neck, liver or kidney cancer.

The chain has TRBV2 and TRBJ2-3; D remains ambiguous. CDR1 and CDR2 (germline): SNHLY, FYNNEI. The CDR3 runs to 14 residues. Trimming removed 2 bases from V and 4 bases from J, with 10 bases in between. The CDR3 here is CASSERWGSDTQYF. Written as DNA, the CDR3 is TGTGCCAGCAGTGAACGGTGGGGATCAGATACGCAGTATTTT.

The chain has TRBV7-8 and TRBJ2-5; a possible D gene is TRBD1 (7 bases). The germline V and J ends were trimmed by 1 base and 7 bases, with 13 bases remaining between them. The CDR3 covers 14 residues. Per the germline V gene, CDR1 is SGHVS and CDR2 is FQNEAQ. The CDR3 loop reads CASSLEAGGGTQYF. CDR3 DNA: TGTGCCAGCAGCTTAGAGGCAGGGGGAGGGACCCAGTACTTC.

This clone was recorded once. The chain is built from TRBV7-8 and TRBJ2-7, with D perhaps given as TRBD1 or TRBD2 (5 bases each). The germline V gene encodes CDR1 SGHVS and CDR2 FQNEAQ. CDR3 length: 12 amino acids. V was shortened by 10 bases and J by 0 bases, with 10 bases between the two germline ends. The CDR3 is CATSGPSYEQYF. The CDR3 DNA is TGTGCCACCTCGGGACCCTCCTACGAGCAGTACTTC.

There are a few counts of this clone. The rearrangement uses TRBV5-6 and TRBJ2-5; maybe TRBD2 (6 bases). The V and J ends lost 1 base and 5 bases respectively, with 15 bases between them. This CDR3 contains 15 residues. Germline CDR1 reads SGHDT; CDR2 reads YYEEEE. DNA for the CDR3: TGTGCCAGCAGCTTGTTAGGGCAGGGAGGCGAGACCCAGTACTTC. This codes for CASSLLGQGGETQYF.

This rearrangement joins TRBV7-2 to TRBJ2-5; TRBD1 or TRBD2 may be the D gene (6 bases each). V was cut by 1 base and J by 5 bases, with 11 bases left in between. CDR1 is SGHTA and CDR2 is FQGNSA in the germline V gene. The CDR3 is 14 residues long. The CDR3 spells CASSLGGAAETQYF. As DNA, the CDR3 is TGTGCCAGCAGCTTAGGGGGGGCGGCGGAGACCCAGTACTTC.

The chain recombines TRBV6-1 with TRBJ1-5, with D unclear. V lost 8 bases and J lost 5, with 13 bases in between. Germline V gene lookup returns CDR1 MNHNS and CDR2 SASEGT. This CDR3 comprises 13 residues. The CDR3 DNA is TGTGCCAGCGGGTCGGAGGCCTATCAGCCCCAGCATTTT. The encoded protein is CASGSEAYQPQHF.

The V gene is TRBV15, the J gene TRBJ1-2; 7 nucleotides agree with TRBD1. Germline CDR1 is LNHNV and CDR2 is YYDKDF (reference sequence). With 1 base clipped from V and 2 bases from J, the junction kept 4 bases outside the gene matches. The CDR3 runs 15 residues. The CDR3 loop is CATSRVAGGNYGYTF. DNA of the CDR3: TGTGCCACCAGCAGAGTGGCAGGGGGAAACTATGGCTACACCTTC.

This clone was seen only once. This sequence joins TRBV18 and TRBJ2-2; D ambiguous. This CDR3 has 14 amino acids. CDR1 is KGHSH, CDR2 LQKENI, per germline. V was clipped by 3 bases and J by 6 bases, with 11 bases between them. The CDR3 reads CASSPQDTAGELFF. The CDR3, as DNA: TGTGCCAGCTCACCCCAGGATACGGCCGGGGAGCTGTTTTTT.

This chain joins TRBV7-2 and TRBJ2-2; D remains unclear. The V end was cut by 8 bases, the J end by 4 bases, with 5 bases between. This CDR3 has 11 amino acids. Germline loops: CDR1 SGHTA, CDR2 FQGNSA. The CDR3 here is CASGLTGELFF. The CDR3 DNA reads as TGTGCCAGCGGTCTCACCGGGGAGCTGTTTTTT.

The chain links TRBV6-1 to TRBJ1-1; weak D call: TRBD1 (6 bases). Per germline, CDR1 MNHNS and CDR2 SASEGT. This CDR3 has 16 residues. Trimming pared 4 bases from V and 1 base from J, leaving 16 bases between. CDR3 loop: CASSVNPRGANTEAFF. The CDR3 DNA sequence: TGTGCCAGCAGTGTAAACCCCAGGGGCGCGAACACTGAAGCTTTCTTT.

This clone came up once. The CDR3 DNA reads TGTGCCTCTCAAGGCACAGATACGCAGTATTTT. This sequence encodes CASQGTDTQYF. This rearrangement joins TRBV7-2 to TRBJ2-3; D remains unclear. This CDR3 is 11 amino acids long. Germline values: CDR1 SGHTA, CDR2 FQGNSA. Trimming shortened V by 11 bases and J by 1 base, and 7 bases separated the two germline ends.

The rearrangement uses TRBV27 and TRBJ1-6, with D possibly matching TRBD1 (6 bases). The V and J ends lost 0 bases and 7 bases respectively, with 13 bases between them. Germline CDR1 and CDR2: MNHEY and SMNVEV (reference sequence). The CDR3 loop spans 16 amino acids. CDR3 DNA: TGTGCCAGCAGTTTATCGATGACAGGAGTAAATTCACCCCTCCACTTT. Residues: CASSLSMTGVNSPLHF.

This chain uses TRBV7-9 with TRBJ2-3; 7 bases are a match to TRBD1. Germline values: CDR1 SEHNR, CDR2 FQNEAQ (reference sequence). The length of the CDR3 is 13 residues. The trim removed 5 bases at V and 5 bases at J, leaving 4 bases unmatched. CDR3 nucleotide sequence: TGTGCCAGCAGCCCGGGGACAGTAGATACGCAGTATTTT. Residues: CASSPGTVDTQYF. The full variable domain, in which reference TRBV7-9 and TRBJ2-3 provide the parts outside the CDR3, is DTGVSQNPRHKITKRGQNVTFRCDPISEHNRLYWYRQTLGQGPEFLTYFQNEAQLEKSRLLSDRFSAERPKGSFSTLEIQRTEQGDSAMYLCASSPGTVDTQYFGPGTRLTVL.

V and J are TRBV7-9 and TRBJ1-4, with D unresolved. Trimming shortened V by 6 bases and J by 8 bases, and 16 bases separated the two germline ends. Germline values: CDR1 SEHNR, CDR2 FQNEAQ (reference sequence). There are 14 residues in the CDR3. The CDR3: CASSRSGLGEKLFF. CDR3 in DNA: TGTGCCAGCAGTCGGTCCGGGCTCGGGGAAAAACTGTTTTTT.

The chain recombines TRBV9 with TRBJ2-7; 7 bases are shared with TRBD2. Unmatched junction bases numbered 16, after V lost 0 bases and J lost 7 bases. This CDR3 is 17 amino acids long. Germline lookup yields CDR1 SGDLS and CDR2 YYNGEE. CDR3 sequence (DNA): TGTGCCAGCAGCGTAGCTTCGGCGGGGGTATCTGGGACGGAGCAGTACTTC. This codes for CASSVASAGVSGTEQYF.

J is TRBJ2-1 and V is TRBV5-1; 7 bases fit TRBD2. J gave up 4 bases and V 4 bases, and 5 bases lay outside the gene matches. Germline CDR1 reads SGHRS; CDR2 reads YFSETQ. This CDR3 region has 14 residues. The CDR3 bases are TGCGCCAGCAGCCTAGCGGAGATTTACAATGAGCAGTTCTTC. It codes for CASSLAEIYNEQFF.